Shown below are 15 T cell receptor beta chains from a single sample sequenced in a study of T cells after yellow fever vaccination. TCRdb redid the calling of the 5' RACE reads with MiXCR, one entry per CDR3 protein. Here the sample spans fewer than 500,000 distinct CDR3 sequences, about 19% being singletons. The specimen comprised PBMCs, sampled before the yellow fever booster vaccination. These receptor sequences come from a man aged 18 to 29 who received the YFV17D yellow fever vaccine.

The gene calls are TRBV12-3 or TRBV12-4 and TRBJ1-1, with D perhaps TRBD1 (5 bases). CDR3 length equals 13 residues. Trimming left V 7 bases short and J 5 bases short, with 14 bases between. The DNA of the CDR3 is TGTGCCAGCACCGCGGTCGGGGGGACTGAAGCTTTCTTT. Translating gives CASTAVGGTEAFF.

V and J are TRBV20-1 and TRBJ2-2, with 7 bases that match TRBD1. Germline CDR1 reads DFQATT; CDR2 reads SNEGSKA (reference sequence). V trimming: 4 bases; J trimming: 9 bases; junction bases outside the gene matches: 5. CDR3 length: 12 residues. DNA of the CDR3: TGCAGTGCTACCTACAGGGGTAGGGAGCTGTTTTTT. Its translation is CSATYRGRELFF.

The chain combines TRBV7-2 with TRBJ2-3, with a possible D match to TRBD2 (6 bases). CDR1 is SGHTA, CDR2 FQGNSA, per germline. The CDR3 contains 15 residues. V was pared by 4 bases and J by 2 bases, with 13 bases between. In nucleotides, the CDR3 is TGTGCCAGCAGCTCATACGGGACTTCCACAGATACGCAGTATTTT. Protein: CASSSYGTSTDTQYF. The full variable domain, in which reference TRBV7-2 and TRBJ2-3 provide the parts outside the CDR3, is GAGVSQSPSNKVTEKGKDVELRCDPISGHTALYWYRQSLGQGLEFLIYFQGNSAPDKSGLPSDRFSAERTGGSVSTLTIQRTQQEDSAVYLCASSSYGTSTDTQYFGPGTRLTVL.

This clonotype was recorded many times. J is TRBJ2-5 and V is TRBV5-5, with TRBD1 identical over 9 bases. Per the germline V gene, CDR1 is SGHKS and CDR2 is YYEKEE (reference sequence). V was clipped by 0 bases and J by 5 bases; unmatched bases: 5. This CDR3 spans 15 amino acids. The CDR3, as DNA: TGTGCCAGCAGCTTGGTGGGACAGGGACACGAGACCCAGTACTTC. It translates to CASSLVGQGHETQYF.

This clonotype was observed a few times. The chain carries TRBV29-1 and TRBJ1-1; D gene uncertain. This CDR3 has 11 amino acids. Germline CDR1 is SQVTM and CDR2 is ANQGSEA. The V end lost 6 bases, the J end lost 3 bases, and 8 bases lay between the germline ends. CDR3 protein: CSVGRDTEAFF. The CDR3 coding sequence is TGCAGCGTCGGCCGGGACACTGAAGCTTTCTTT.

The table lists this clonotype with a few counts. This chain uses TRBV4-1 with TRBJ1-1, with 7 bases matching TRBD1. With 1 base clipped from V and 5 bases from J, the junction kept 7 bases outside the gene matches. The CDR3 contains 15 residues. Per germline, CDR1 MGHRA and CDR2 YSYEKL. CDR3 DNA sequence: TGCGCCAGCAGCCAAGCCGGGACAGAGGATACTGAAGCTTTCTTT. Translation gives CASSQAGTEDTEAFF.

V is TRBV5-6 and J is TRBJ2-7; D is unresolved. Germline V CDR1 and CDR2: SGHDT, YYEEEE. Trimming took 0 bases from V and 2 from J, leaving 6 bases between them. There are 13 residues in the CDR3. The CDR3 protein is CASSLGDPYEQYF. CDR3 bases: TGTGCCAGCAGCTTGGGGGATCCCTACGAGCAGTACTTC.

The chain recombines TRBV6-2 or TRBV6-3 with TRBJ2-1; no firm D call. The CDR3 runs to 12 residues. V gave up 2 bases and J gave up 8 bases, with 7 bases separating them. Per the germline V gene, CDR1 is MNHEY and CDR2 is SVGEGT. For the CDR3, the DNA is TGTGCCAGCAGTTACCCAGAATATGAGCAGTTCTTC. Amino acids: CASSYPEYEQFF.

Here the CDR3 DNA reads TGCAGCGTTGATGAGGGAGCCTATGGCTACACCTTC. It specifies CSVDEGAYGYTF. This chain uses TRBV29-1 with TRBJ1-2; D unclear. This CDR3 comprises 12 residues. Trimming pared 3 bases from V and 4 bases from J, leaving 9 bases between. Germline CDR1 and CDR2: SQVTM and ANQGSEA.

This sequence joins TRBV9 and TRBJ1-1; D gene uncertain. This CDR3 region has 14 residues. The germline V gene encodes CDR1 SGDLS and CDR2 YYNGEE. Deletions cut 0 bases from V and 5 bases from J, with 11 bases between. The CDR3 DNA reads as TGTGCCAGCAGCGTAGATTTCTGGGCTACTGAAGCTTTCTTT. It codes for CASSVDFWATEAFF.

This clonotype has at least ten counts. This chain joins TRBV20-1 and TRBJ2-5; TRBD2 agrees at 10 bases. J was trimmed by 1 base and V by 1 base; bases with no gene match: 3. Germline V CDR1 and CDR2: DFQATT, SNEGSKA (reference sequence). This CDR3 has 15 residues. The DNA of the CDR3 is TGCAGTGCTAGAGCTAGCGGGGGTGTCCAAGAGACCCAGTACTTC. Protein sequence: CSARASGGVQETQYF.

This clonotype was seen more than once but under ten times. The chain is built from TRBV28 and TRBJ2-2; no definite D call. Germline loops: CDR1 MDHEN, CDR2 SYDVKM. V was shortened by 3 bases and J by 4 bases, with 12 bases between the two germline ends. The CDR3 is made up of 15 amino acids. The CDR3 region is CASSFTGLVTGELFF. CDR3 bases: TGTGCCAGCAGTTTCACGGGCTTAGTCACCGGGGAGCTGTTTTTT.

The rearrangement uses TRBV5-1 and TRBJ2-5, with TRBD2 matching over 7 bases. The CDR3 has 14 amino acids. CDR1 and CDR2 (germline): SGHRS, YFSETQ. The junction had 4 bases not matched to a gene; V was cut back by 0 bases and J by 5 bases. The CDR3 coding sequence is TGCGCCAGCAGCTTGGCCAGCGGGGTGGAGACCCAGTACTTC. Translating gives CASSLASGVETQYF.

The rearrangement links TRBV3-1 to TRBJ2-6; the D is unclear. Germline CDR1 is LGHDT and CDR2 is YNNKEL (reference sequence). This CDR3 is 13 amino acids long. Trimming took 8 bases from V and 3 from J, leaving 8 bases between them. The CDR3 loop reads CASGVGGANVLTF. The CDR3, as DNA: TGTGCCAGCGGAGTAGGTGGGGCCAACGTCCTGACTTTC. Complete variable domain (other parts from reference TRBV3-1 and TRBJ2-6): DTAVSQTPKYLVTQMGNDKSIKCEQNLGHDTMYWYKQDSKKFLKIMFSYNNKELIINETVPNRFSPKSPDKAHLNLHINSLELGDSAVYFCASGVGGANVLTFGAGSRLTVL.

This clonotype was seen a handful of times. V usage is TRBV29-1 and J usage is TRBJ2-4; TRBD2 matches at 8 bases. This CDR3 comprises 12 residues. CDR1 and CDR2 from the germline V gene are SQVTM and ANQGSEA. Trimming at V came to 5 bases and at J to 9 bases, leaving 6 bases not matched to a gene. The CDR3 DNA is TGCAGCGTTTGGGCGGGGGGAGGCATTCAGTACTTC. It specifies CSVWAGGGIQYF.